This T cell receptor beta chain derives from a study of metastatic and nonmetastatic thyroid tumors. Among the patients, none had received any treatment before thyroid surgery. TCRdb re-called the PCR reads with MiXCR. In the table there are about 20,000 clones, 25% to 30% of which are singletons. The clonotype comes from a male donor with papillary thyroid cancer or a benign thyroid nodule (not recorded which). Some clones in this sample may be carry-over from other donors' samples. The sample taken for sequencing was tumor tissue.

The CDR3 sequence is CASSAPGLNNEQFF. CDR3 nucleotides: TGTGCCAGCAGCGCTCCGGGACTTAACAATGAGCAGTTCTTC. V is TRBV9 and J is TRBJ2-1; D may be TRBD2 (6 bases). Deletions cut 3 bases from V and 5 bases from J, with 12 bases between. Germline CDR1 and CDR2: SGDLS and YYNGEE. The CDR3 runs 14 residues. The full variable domain, completed using reference TRBV9 and TRBJ2-1, is DSGVTQTPKHLITATGQRVTLRCSPRSGDLSVYWYQQSLDQGLQFLIQYYNGEERAKGNILERFSAQQFPDLHSELNLSSLELGDSALYFCASSAPGLNNEQFFGPGTRLTVL.